The 32 T cell receptor beta chains reported below all come from one sample, sequenced in a study of shared clonotypes between healthy human individuals. Clones were read by immunoSEQ multiplex PCR, and TCRdb kept only the in-frame ones, dropping some. The sample consists of 2 million to 2.5 million clones, just over 90% of them appearing once. Sequencing was done on a sample of naive CD4+ T cells from PBMCs. Subset: CD45RA+ positively selected. These receptors all stem from a man aged 18 to 29 in good health. Some clones in this sample may be carry-over from other donors' samples.

This chain joins TRBV4-2 and TRBJ2-1; perhaps TRBD1 as D (6 bases). Trimming took 3 bases from V and 1 from J, leaving 13 bases between them. Per the germline V gene, CDR1 is LGHNA and CDR2 is YNFKEQ. The length of the CDR3 is 16 residues. CDR3 region: CASSQWDTRSYNEQFF. The CDR3 nucleotides are TGTGCCAGCAGCCAGTGGGACACCAGATCCTACAATGAGCAGTTCTTC.

As regards this clone: The same CDR3 can be traced to other DNA sequences in this sample. The genes are TRBV11-3 and TRBJ2-7; 13 bases are shared with TRBD2. V was clipped by 4 bases and J by 7 bases; unmatched bases: 7. Germline V gene lookup returns CDR1 SGHNT and CDR2 YENEEA. The CDR3 is 15 residues long. The CDR3 is CASSSGLAGAGEQYF. The CDR3 DNA follows: TGTGCCAGCAGCTCCGGACTAGCGGGAGCTGGAGAGCAGTACTTC.

J is TRBJ2-2 and V is TRBV27; D uncertain. Per germline, CDR1 MNHEY and CDR2 SMNVEV (reference sequence). The CDR3 is 13 amino acids. The V gene lost 6 bases and the J gene lost 3 bases, with 8 bases spanning the gap. CDR3 DNA sequence: TGTGCCAGCAGAGTCCGGGACACCGGGGAGCTGTTTTTT. Translation: CASRVRDTGELFF.

This clone was seen a single time. V is TRBV6-4 and J is TRBJ1-1, with TRBD1 as a possible D gene (5 bases). Germline CDR1 reads MRHNA; CDR2 reads SNTAGT. V was clipped by 3 bases and J by 1 base, with 9 bases between them. The CDR3 length is 14 residues. The chain's CDR3 is CASSDGGKNTEAFF. As DNA, the CDR3 is TGTGCCAGCAGTGATGGGGGGAAGAACACTGAAGCTTTCTTT.

The rearrangement joins TRBV7-2 to TRBJ2-5, with D hard to call. This CDR3 is 14 amino acids long. Germline assignment: CDR1 SGHTA and CDR2 FQGNSA. Trimming removed 6 bases at V and 0 bases at J, with 11 bases between. The CDR3 loop is CASSLQSYQETQYF. In DNA form, the CDR3 reads TGTGCCAGCAGTTTACAATCGTACCAAGAGACCCAGTACTTC.

As to this clone: At one end, the junction sequence differs from germline, possibly due to a read error. The chain recombines TRBV28 with TRBJ1-1; 7 nucleotides agree with TRBD1. This CDR3 spans 10 amino acids. Germline V gene data show CDR1 as MDHEN and CDR2 as SYDVKM. CDR3 protein: CASSSLGQYF. CDR3 nucleotides: TGTGCCAGCAGCTCTTTGGGACAGTACTTT.

J is TRBJ2-1 and V is TRBV14, with D perhaps matching TRBD1 or TRBD2 (5 bases each). This CDR3 is built from 13 residues. V lost 3 bases to trimming and J lost 13 bases, with 16 bases between them. Germline V gene data show CDR1 as SGHDN and CDR2 as FVKESK. The CDR3 loop is CASSQALRDQQFF. The CDR3 bases are TGTGCCAGCAGCCAGGCTCTCCGGGACCAACAGTTCTTC.

This chain connects TRBV7-2 to TRBJ2-1; D is tentatively TRBD1 or TRBD2 (6 bases each). With 3 bases removed from V and 4 bases from J, the gap between germline ends came to 13 bases. The CDR3 length is 15 residues. Germline V lookup: CDR1 SGHTA, CDR2 FQGNSA. The CDR3 DNA reads TGTGCCAGCAGCTTCGGGGGCGCCGTATACAATGAGCAGTTCTTC. Amino acid sequence: CASSFGGAVYNEQFF.

Concerning this clone: The sample carries other DNA sequences with the same CDR3. This chain joins TRBV9 and TRBJ2-7; 7 bases align to TRBD1. The germline V gene encodes CDR1 SGDLS and CDR2 YYNGEE. There are 14 residues in the CDR3. With V trimmed by 0 bases and J by 4 bases, 4 bases remained unmatched. The CDR3 nucleotides read TGTGCCAGCAGCGTAGGGGGACAGAGTTACGAGCAGTACTTC. It specifies CASSVGGQSYEQYF.

The rearrangement links TRBV14 to TRBJ1-1; D gene ambiguous. The germline gives CDR1 SGHDN, CDR2 FVKESK. The CDR3 has 14 amino acids. Trimming cost V 5 bases and J 2 bases, with 12 bases left between them. Written as DNA, the CDR3 is TGTGCCAGCAGCTCCCGCTTCACCAACACTGAAGCTTTCTTT. It yields the protein CASSSRFTNTEAFF.

This clone was counted once. The DNA for the CDR3 is TGCGCCAGCAGCCATTTATCCGCCGGAAGCGGCGAGCAGTACTTC. Protein sequence: CASSHLSAGSGEQYF. The chain joins TRBV4-1 to TRBJ2-7, with D possibly TRBD2 on 5 matching bases. In germline, CDR1 is MGHRA, CDR2 YSYEKL. V lost 3 bases to trimming and J lost 6 bases, with 18 bases between them. The CDR3 has 15 residues.

The chain is built from TRBV7-9 and TRBJ1-2; TRBD1 matches 9 bases. Germline V gene data show CDR1 as SEHNR and CDR2 as FQNEAQ (reference sequence). The CDR3 totals 14 residues. The V gene end was trimmed by 5 bases and the J gene end by 7 bases; junction bases not matched to a gene: 8. The CDR3 nucleotides read TGTGCCAGCAGCCTACAGGGGGCAGGTGGTGGCTACACCTTC. This translates into CASSLQGAGGGYTF. The whole variable domain, filled in from reference TRBV7-9 and TRBJ1-2, reads DTGVSQNPRHKITKRGQNVTFRCDPISEHNRLYWYRQTLGQGPEFLTYFQNEAQLEKSRLLSDRFSAERPKGSFSTLEIQRTEQGDSAMYLCASSLQGAGGGYTFGSGTRLTVV.

The chain employs TRBV28 and TRBJ1-3; unclear D gene. Trimming cost V 7 bases and J 8 bases, with 18 bases left between them. The CDR3 is 14 residues long. Germline values: CDR1 MDHEN, CDR2 SYDVKM. The CDR3: CASNYRAFQDTIYF. The CDR3 DNA sequence: TGTGCCAGCAATTACAGAGCCTTTCAGGACACCATATATTTT.

The chain couples TRBV28 to TRBJ1-2; perhaps TRBD1 as D (5 bases). Trimming cost V 7 bases and J 4 bases, with 16 bases left between them. Per germline, CDR1 MDHEN and CDR2 SYDVKM. The CDR3 length is 14 residues. The CDR3 loop reads CASTRGDGPYGYTF. The CDR3 region has the DNA TGTGCCAGCACACGGGGGGACGGACCCTATGGCTACACCTTC.

The rearrangement links TRBV27 to TRBJ2-5; 12 bases are shared with TRBD1. CDR3 length: 15 amino acids. Unmatched junction bases numbered 3, after V lost 2 bases and J lost 5 bases. The germline gives CDR1 MNHEY, CDR2 SMNVEV (reference sequence). The CDR3, as DNA: TGTGCCAGCAGTTTAGGGACAGGGGGCGCGGAGACCCAGTACTTC. This codes for CASSLGTGGAETQYF.

The chain recombines TRBV6-5 with TRBJ2-1; 8 bases line up with TRBD1. V was clipped by 5 bases and J by 7 bases; unmatched bases: 10. CDR1 and CDR2 from the germline V gene are MNHEY and SVGAGI. The CDR3 totals 15 residues. The CDR3 coding sequence is TGTGCCAGCAGTCAGTGGACAGGGTTATCGAATGAGCAGTTCTTC. Residues: CASSQWTGLSNEQFF.

The J gene is TRBJ2-3, the V gene TRBV7-9; D remains unclear. The CDR3 is 15 residues long. V was pared by 2 bases and J by 4 bases, with 13 bases between. The germline V gene has CDR1 SEHNR and CDR2 FQNEAQ (reference sequence). The CDR3 region is CASSLQGPPADTQYF. The CDR3, as DNA: TGTGCCAGCAGCTTACAAGGGCCCCCCGCAGATACGCAGTATTTT. Drawing the rest from reference TRBV7-9 and TRBJ2-3, the complete variable domain is DTGVSQNPRHKITKRGQNVTFRCDPISEHNRLYWYRQTLGQGPEFLTYFQNEAQLEKSRLLSDRFSAERPKGSFSTLEIQRTEQGDSAMYLCASSLQGPPADTQYFGPGTRLTVL.

This chain connects TRBV28 to TRBJ1-2; TRBD1 might be the D (5 bases). The CDR3 is 14 amino acids. V lost 3 bases, J lost 4 bases, and 12 bases lay in between. Per the germline V gene, CDR1 is MDHEN and CDR2 is SYDVKM. The CDR3, as DNA: TGTGCCAGCAGTTTGGCGGGGGTTAGCTATGGCTACACCTTC. Amino acids: CASSLAGVSYGYTF.

The CDR3 region has the DNA TGTGCCAGCAGTTTAGGGTATCGACAGCCCTACGAGCAGTACTTC. Amino acid sequence: CASSLGYRQPYEQYF. The chain joins TRBV28 to TRBJ2-7, with TRBD1 as a possible D gene (5 bases). Looked up from germline, CDR1 is MDHEN and CDR2 is SYDVKM. The CDR3 consists of 15 residues. V gave up 2 bases and J gave up 2 bases, with 13 bases separating them.

This clone showed up just once. The genes are TRBV9 and TRBJ1-3; 8 bases agree with TRBD1. This CDR3 is 15 amino acids long. J was trimmed by 7 bases and V by 0 bases; bases with no gene match: 6. CDR1 is SGDLS and CDR2 is YYNGEE in the germline V gene. The CDR3 here is CASSVEDRVWNTIYF. The CDR3 DNA follows: TGTGCCAGCAGCGTAGAGGACAGGGTTTGGAACACCATATATTTT.

V usage is TRBV28 and J usage is TRBJ2-7; TRBD1 is a possible D gene (5 bases). Germline V gene lookup returns CDR1 MDHEN and CDR2 SYDVKM. The CDR3 has 13 residues. Deletions cut 3 bases from V and 6 bases from J, with 12 bases between. CDR3 loop: CASSFIRQGEQYF. Here the CDR3 DNA reads TGTGCCAGCAGTTTTATCCGCCAGGGCGAGCAGTACTTC.

The V call is TRBV30, the J call TRBJ2-3; a weak D match, TRBD2 (6 bases). The length of the CDR3 is 15 residues. Germline CDR1 and CDR2: GTSNPN and SVGIG (reference sequence). V dropped 5 bases and J dropped 1 base, with 16 bases sitting between them. The CDR3 here is CAWSRGTARTDTQYF. The CDR3 region has the DNA TGTGCCTGGTCCCGAGGGACTGCCCGCACAGATACGCAGTATTTT.

The chain carries TRBV5-1 and TRBJ2-1; tentative D call: TRBD2 (6 bases). CDR1 and CDR2 from the germline V gene are SGHRS and YFSETQ. Trimming removed 0 bases at V and 5 bases at J, with 12 bases between. The CDR3 runs to 15 residues. The chain's CDR3 is CASSLEGDFNNEQFF. The CDR3 DNA reads as TGCGCCAGCAGCTTGGAAGGGGACTTCAACAATGAGCAGTTCTTC.

The chain joins TRBV15 to TRBJ1-2, with D perhaps TRBD1 (6 bases). Germline V gene data show CDR1 as LNHNV and CDR2 as YYDKDF (reference sequence). V dropped 3 bases and J dropped 3 bases, with 14 bases sitting between them. The CDR3 covers 15 residues. CDR3 in DNA: TGTGCCACCAGCAGGGACAGCCCGAGATACTATGGCTACACCTTC. This translates into CATSRDSPRYYGYTF.

V is TRBV5-1 and J is TRBJ2-1, with D possibly TRBD1 on 7 matching bases. V gave up 4 bases and J gave up 6 bases, with 17 bases separating them. The CDR3 has 15 residues. Germline lookup yields CDR1 SGHRS and CDR2 YFSETQ. The CDR3 is CASSPQGVSGNEQFF. For the CDR3, the DNA is TGCGCCAGCAGCCCCCAGGGGGTTAGCGGCAATGAGCAGTTCTTC.

CDR3 loop: CAWSVGSYNEQFF. Here the CDR3 DNA reads TGTGCCTGGAGTGTAGGGAGCTACAATGAGCAGTTCTTC. The V call is TRBV30, the J call TRBJ2-1; D is perhaps TRBD2 (5 bases). Trimming removed 0 bases at V and 3 bases at J, with 6 bases between. The CDR3 is made up of 13 amino acids. CDR1 is GTSNPN, CDR2 SVGIG, per germline (reference sequence).

This rearrangement joins TRBV7-2 to TRBJ2-7; D tentatively fits TRBD1 or TRBD2 (5 bases each). Trimming took off 4 bases at V and 1 base at J, with 20 bases between the two ends. Germline V lookup: CDR1 SGHTA, CDR2 FQGNSA. This CDR3 contains 17 residues. Here the CDR3 reads CASSYPSSGTWSYEQYF. In DNA, the CDR3 is TGTGCCAGCAGCTACCCCAGCTCCGGGACCTGGTCCTACGAGCAGTACTTC.

About this clone itself: The same CDR3 also results from other DNA sequences found in this sample. The J gene is TRBJ2-3, the V gene TRBV5-1; D is unresolved. CDR1 and CDR2 (germline): SGHRS, YFSETQ. CDR3 size: 15 residues. Trimming removed 0 bases at V and 3 bases at J, with 11 bases between. CDR3 amino acids: CASSLGQARTDTQYF. CDR3 sequence (DNA): TGCGCCAGCAGCTTGGGGCAGGCCCGGACAGATACGCAGTATTTT.

V usage is TRBV5-1 and J usage is TRBJ1-4, with TRBD1 matching 9 bases. With 4 bases clipped from V and 5 bases from J, the junction kept 6 bases outside the gene matches. Looked up from germline, CDR1 is SGHRS and CDR2 is YFSETQ. The CDR3 consists of 15 residues. This CDR3 is CASSLRGQGNEKLFF. In DNA, the CDR3 is TGCGCCAGCAGCCTAAGAGGACAGGGGAATGAAAAACTGTTTTTT.

The rearrangement uses TRBV7-9 and TRBJ1-2; possible D gene TRBD1, 5 bases. The V gene lost 3 bases and the J gene lost 4 bases, with 12 bases spanning the gap. Germline CDR1 and CDR2: SEHNR and FQNEAQ (reference sequence). This CDR3 has 14 residues. CDR3 region: CASSFGARGYGYTF. In nucleotides, the CDR3 is TGTGCCAGCAGCTTCGGGGCGCGGGGCTATGGCTACACCTTC. Combining the CDR3 with reference TRBV7-9 and TRBJ1-2 gives the whole variable domain DTGVSQNPRHKITKRGQNVTFRCDPISEHNRLYWYRQTLGQGPEFLTYFQNEAQLEKSRLLSDRFSAERPKGSFSTLEIQRTEQGDSAMYLCASSFGARGYGYTFGSGTRLTVV.

This clone appeared once. The sample contains more than one DNA sequence encoding this CDR3. The chain is built from TRBV2 and TRBJ2-5; 9 bases agree with TRBD1. CDR3 length equals 13 residues. CDR1 and CDR2 (germline): SNHLY, FYNNEI. Unmatched junction bases numbered 2, after V lost 7 bases and J lost 2 bases. CDR3 in amino acids: CASTGQGQETQYF. As DNA, the CDR3 is TGTGCCAGCACCGGACAGGGGCAAGAGACCCAGTACTTC. Full variable domain (missing parts from reference TRBV2 and TRBJ2-5): EPEVTQTPSHQVTQMGQEVILRCVPISNHLYFYWYRQILGQKVEFLVSFYNNEISEKSEIFDDQFSVERPDGSNFTLKIRSTKLEDSAMYFCASTGQGQETQYFGPGTRLLVL.

This sequence joins TRBV14 and TRBJ2-1; 7 bases agree with TRBD2. This CDR3 has 18 amino acids. With V trimmed by 4 bases and J by 10 bases, 22 bases remained unmatched. Germline assignment: CDR1 SGHDN and CDR2 FVKESK. The CDR3: CASSRTGAGLSYSPEQFF. The CDR3, as DNA: TGTGCCAGCAGCCGTACCGGAGCGGGACTCTCCTACAGTCCCGAGCAGTTCTTC. The full variable domain, rest sourced from reference TRBV14 and TRBJ2-1, is EAGVTQFPSHSVIEKGQTVTLRCDPISGHDNLYWYRRVMGKEIKFLLHFVKESKQDESGMPNNRFLAERTGGTYSTLKVQPAELEDSGVYFCASSRTGAGLSYSPEQFFGPGTRLTVL.